This T cell receptor (beta chain) was identified during a study of cytomegalovirus exposure and HLA in healthy donors. Study in general: Approximately 190 million T cells yielded around 100 million unique TCR beta sequences, as an earlier analysis found. Regarding the study as a whole: The productive fraction for most TCR beta V segments was about 90% or about 30% in an earlier analysis. In a later analysis, TCR association rates varied by HLA locus: DRB1 most, HLA-C fewest. The authors reported that TCR beta sequences could predict HLA-A and HLA-B alleles. These predictions were accurate for most subjects in the first cohort.

The PCR ran on 60 Vbeta and 13 Jbeta primers. Produced via immunoSEQ multiplex PCR; TCRdb's table is partial and in-frame only. Of about 250,000 clones in the sample, 80% were seen once. As regards this clone: Its antigen is not identified.

The CDR3 length is 12 residues. V was trimmed by 5 bases and J by 4 bases, leaving 9 bases between them. Germline CDR1 is GTSNPN and CDR2 is SVGIG (reference sequence). This chain uses TRBV30 with TRBJ1-3; D is undetermined. The origin of this receptor is a girl aged 2-10 years in good health and CMV-seronegative. Material for sequencing was PBMCs. In DNA, the CDR3 is TGTGCCTGGGGACTCGGAGGAAACACCATATATTTT. Protein sequence: CAWGLGGNTIYF.